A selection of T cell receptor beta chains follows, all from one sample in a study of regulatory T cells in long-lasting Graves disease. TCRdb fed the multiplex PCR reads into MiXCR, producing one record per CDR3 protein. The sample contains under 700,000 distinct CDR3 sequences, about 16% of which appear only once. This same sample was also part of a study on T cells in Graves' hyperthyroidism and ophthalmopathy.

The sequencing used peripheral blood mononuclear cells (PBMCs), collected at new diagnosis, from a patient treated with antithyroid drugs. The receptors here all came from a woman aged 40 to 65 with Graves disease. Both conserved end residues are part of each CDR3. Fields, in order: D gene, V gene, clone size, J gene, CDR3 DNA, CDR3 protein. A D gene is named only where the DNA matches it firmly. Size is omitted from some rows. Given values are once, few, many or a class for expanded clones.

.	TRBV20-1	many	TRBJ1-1	TGCAGTGCTAGTTGGTCCAGGGCGAACACTGAAGCTTTCTTT	CSASWSRANTEAFF
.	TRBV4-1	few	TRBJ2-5	TGCGCCAGCAGCCAAGTTCTAAGAGAGACCCAGTACTTC	CASSQVLRETQYF
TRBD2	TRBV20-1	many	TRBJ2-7	TGCAGTGCCCGGACTAGCGGGGGATACGAGCAGTACTTC	CSARTSGGYEQYF
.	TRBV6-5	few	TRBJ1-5	TGTGCCAGCAGTTACGGGTCGGGGGGGGACGGCAATCAGCCCCAGCATTTT	CASSYGSGGDGNQPQHF
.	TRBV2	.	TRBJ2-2	TGTGCCAGGGGGTTCGGCACCGGGGAGCTGTTTTTT	CARGFGTGELFF
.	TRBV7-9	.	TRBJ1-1	TGTGCCAGCAGCTTAGAAGCGACAGCTACTAACACTGAAGCTTTCTTT	CASSLEATATNTEAFF
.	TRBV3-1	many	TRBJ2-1	TGTGCCAGCAGCCAAGGATATAGCGAGGGTCGGCCGTTCTTC	CASSQGYSEGRPFF
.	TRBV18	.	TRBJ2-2	TGTGACAGCTCACCAGGGACACACACCGGGGAGCTGTTTTTT	CDSSPGTHTGELFF
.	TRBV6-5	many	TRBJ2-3	TGTGCCAGCAGTTACGATCAGCGCCTGCCAGATACGCAGTATTTT	CASSYDQRLPDTQYF
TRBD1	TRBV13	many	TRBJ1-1	TGTGCCAGCAGACTGGGAGGAGGACAGGCCAAAAGGGGGATCACTGAAGCTTTCTTT	CASRLGGGQAKRGITEAFF
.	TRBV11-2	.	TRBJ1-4	TGTGCCAGCAGCTCAGGGGACAAACTGTTTTTT	CASSSGDKLFF
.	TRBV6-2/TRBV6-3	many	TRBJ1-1	TGTGCCAGCAGTTACGAGAGGAACACTGAAGCTTTCTTT	CASSYERNTEAFF
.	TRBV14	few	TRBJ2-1	TGTGCCAGCAGCCCCGGGGACGCTTTCAATGAGCAGTTCTTC	CASSPGDAFNEQFF
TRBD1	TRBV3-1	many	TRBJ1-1	TGTGCCAGCAGCCACGGAAGGGGGCAGAGCACTGAAGCTTTCTTT	CASSHGRGQSTEAFF
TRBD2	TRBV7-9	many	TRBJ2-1	TGTGCCAGCAGCTTAACTAGCGGGGGGGATAATGAGCAGTTCTTC	CASSLTSGGDNEQFF